The 22 T cell receptor beta chains reported below all come from one sample, sequenced in a study of technical replicates of blood from a handful of donors. Libraries were prepared by immunoSEQ multiplex PCR; TCRdb keeps only in-frame clonotypes and omits some of them. The sample yields 60,000 to 65,000 clones, roughly 92% seen once. The sequencing input was PBMCs. These receptors were collected from a human donor in good health. Some clones in this sample may be carry-over from other donors' samples.

This chain joins TRBV6-5 and TRBJ1-2, with D possibly matching TRBD1 (6 bases). The CDR3 totals 14 residues. The V and J ends lost 5 bases and 2 bases respectively, with 12 bases between them. Germline CDR1 and CDR2: MNHEY and SVGAGI. CDR3 DNA sequence: TGTGCCAGCAGTATCGACAGGACCAACTATGGCTACACCTTC. Translating it yields CASSIDRTNYGYTF.

J is TRBJ2-1 and V is TRBV7-2, with 11 bases matching TRBD2. CDR1 and CDR2 (germline): SGHTA, FQGNSA. J was trimmed by 2 bases and V by 0 bases; bases with no gene match: 3. The CDR3 has 17 amino acids. CDR3 protein: CASSLAGTSGTYNEQFF. DNA for the CDR3: TGTGCCAGCAGCTTAGCCGGGACTAGCGGAACCTACAATGAGCAGTTCTTC.

This chain connects TRBV7-2 to TRBJ1-1; 8 nucleotides agree with TRBD1. The CDR3 consists of 17 residues. From germline, CDR1 is SGHTA and CDR2 FQGNSA. After removal of 1 base from V and 5 bases from J, the junction contained 12 bases not matched to a gene. The DNA of the CDR3 is TGTGCCAGCAGCTTAGTTTTTTTCAGGGGGCCGAGGACTGAAGCTTTCTTT. It yields the protein CASSLVFFRGPRTEAFF. The full variable domain, its missing parts supplied by reference TRBV7-2 and TRBJ1-1, is GAGVSQSPSNKVTEKGKDVELRCDPISGHTALYWYRQSLGQGLEFLIYFQGNSAPDKSGLPSDRFSAERTGGSVSTLTIQRTQQEDSAVYLCASSLVFFRGPRTEAFFGQGTRLTVV.

The V gene is TRBV6-6, the J gene TRBJ2-5; maybe TRBD1 (5 bases). V was trimmed by 6 bases and J by 5 bases, leaving 16 bases between them. CDR3 length: 14 amino acids. CDR1 is MNHNY, CDR2 SVGAGI, per germline (reference sequence). The chain's CDR3 is CASSPQPGPETQYF. The DNA of the CDR3 is TGTGCCAGCAGCCCCCAGCCAGGGCCGGAGACCCAGTACTTC.

The rearrangement uses TRBV5-6 and TRBJ1-2; D might be TRBD1 (6 bases). The V gene lost 3 bases and the J gene lost 8 bases, with 14 bases spanning the gap. The CDR3 is 13 amino acids. CDR1 is SGHDT, CDR2 YYEEEE, per germline. The CDR3: CASSSDSIAGYTF. The DNA for the CDR3 is TGTGCCAGCAGCTCGGACAGTATTGCCGGCTACACCTTC.

In nucleotides, the CDR3 is TGTGCCAGCAGTTTAGGGCAGGGGCGAAATCAGCCCCAGCATTTT. This gives the protein CASSLGQGRNQPQHF. This rearrangement joins TRBV27 to TRBJ1-5; the D gene is possibly TRBD1 (6 bases). The CDR3 covers 15 residues. V was cut by 2 bases and J by 4 bases, with 12 bases left in between. Germline loops: CDR1 MNHEY, CDR2 SMNVEV (reference sequence).

V is TRBV5-4 and J is TRBJ2-3; 8 bases match TRBD2. Germline V gene data show CDR1 as SGHNT and CDR2 as YYREEE (reference sequence). V lost 1 base and J lost 5; bases outside the gene matches: 3. There are 14 residues in the CDR3. Here the CDR3 DNA reads TGTGCCAGCAGCTTGTCCCTAGCGGGAGATACGCAGTATTTT. Translation gives CASSLSLAGDTQYF.

The chain recombines TRBV14 with TRBJ1-6; D might be TRBD1 (5 bases). The CDR3 is made up of 15 amino acids. Trimming left V 3 bases short and J 8 bases short, with 14 bases between. CDR1 is SGHDN and CDR2 is FVKESK in the germline V gene. The CDR3 protein is CASSQWGSRYSPLHF. The DNA for the CDR3 is TGTGCCAGCAGCCAGTGGGGCTCGAGGTATTCACCCCTCCACTTT.

The chain employs TRBV6-5 and TRBJ1-6; a weak D match, TRBD1 (6 bases). This CDR3 has 14 residues. Germline CDR1 reads MNHEY; CDR2 reads SVGAGI. V was clipped by 6 bases and J by 11 bases, with 17 bases between them. The CDR3 DNA reads TGTGCCAGCAGCCCCCTTCAGGGGATTCCACCCCTCCACTTT. Its translation: CASSPLQGIPPLHF.

The rearrangement joins TRBV7-2 to TRBJ2-7, with D uncertain. Trimming shortened V by 5 bases and J by 4 bases, and 6 bases separated the two germline ends. Germline CDR1 and CDR2: SGHTA and FQGNSA. This CDR3 contains 11 residues. The CDR3 DNA reads as TGTGCCAGCAGCGATCGGTACGAGCAGTACTTC. Translated, it gives CASSDRYEQYF.

J is TRBJ2-7 and V is TRBV25-1; TRBD1 aligns across 7 bases. The germline CDR1 and CDR2 sequences are MGHDK and SYGVNS. This CDR3 comprises 14 residues. Germline trimming cut 3 bases from V and 3 bases from J; bases unmatched to any gene: 5. The CDR3 DNA follows: TGTGCCAGCAGTGATCCCGCAGGGGGCTACGAGCAGTACTTC. Translated, it gives CASSDPAGGYEQYF.

This sequence joins TRBV6-1 and TRBJ1-4, with D possibly matching TRBD1 (5 bases). Trimming cost V 0 bases and J 4 bases, with 12 bases left between them. The V gene's germline CDR1 is MNHNS and CDR2 SASEGT. The CDR3 covers 16 residues. Here the CDR3 reads CASSEAPGGGNEKLFF. Here the CDR3 DNA reads TGTGCCAGCAGTGAAGCTCCGGGGGGGGGTAATGAAAAACTGTTTTTT.

The gene calls are TRBV6-5 and TRBJ2-7; tentatively, D is TRBD1 (7 bases). The CDR3 extends over 12 amino acids. Germline values: CDR1 MNHEY, CDR2 SVGAGI. V was cut by 6 bases and J by 5 bases, with 11 bases left in between. The CDR3, as DNA: TGTGCCAGCAGACCCAGGGGGGACGAGCAGTACTTC. Its protein is CASRPRGDEQYF.

The chain's CDR3 is CSVDPSARATEAFF. The CDR3 DNA reads as TGCAGCGTTGACCCTTCGGCCAGGGCCACTGAAGCTTTCTTT. This sequence joins TRBV29-1 and TRBJ1-1; TRBD1 might be the D (5 bases). The germline V and J ends were trimmed by 3 bases and 4 bases, with 15 bases remaining between them. Germline V gene data show CDR1 as SQVTM and CDR2 as ANQGSEA. The CDR3 length is 14 residues.

This CDR3 is CASTPEAGGYNEQFF. CDR3 in DNA: TGTGCCAGCACCCCCGAGGCCGGGGGATACAATGAGCAGTTCTTC. The V call is TRBV6-4, the J call TRBJ2-1; TRBD2 might be the D (6 bases). This CDR3 comprises 15 residues. Germline loops: CDR1 MRHNA, CDR2 SNTAGT. Trimming shortened V by 7 bases and J by 4 bases, and 17 bases separated the two germline ends.

The chain carries TRBV6-5 and TRBJ2-1; tentative D call: TRBD1 (7 bases). CDR1 is MNHEY and CDR2 is SVGAGI in the germline V gene. V shed 0 bases and J shed 8 bases, with 11 bases lying between them. This CDR3 contains 14 residues. The CDR3 DNA is TGTGCCAGCAGTTACTCGACAGGGACTTATGAGCAGTTCTTC. Protein sequence: CASSYSTGTYEQFF.

The rearrangement links TRBV7-7 to TRBJ2-7, with D possibly matching TRBD2 (7 bases). Germline CDR1 is SSHAT and CDR2 is FNYEAQ (reference sequence). The CDR3 is 14 amino acids. Deletions cut 5 bases from V and 2 bases from J, with 13 bases between. Here the CDR3 reads CASSGGGGTYEQYF. In nucleotides, the CDR3 is TGTGCCAGCAGCGGGGGCGGGGGAACCTACGAGCAGTACTTC.

CDR3 DNA: TGTGCCAGCAGCACCGATTTCGGGGGGATCACTGAAGCTTTCTTT. Its translation is CASSTDFGGITEAFF. This rearrangement joins TRBV5-4 to TRBJ1-1, with TRBD1 as a possible D gene (5 bases). V lost 4 bases and J 4 bases, leaving 17 bases between the germline ends. The length of the CDR3 is 15 residues. Looked up from germline, CDR1 is SGHNT and CDR2 is YYREEE (reference sequence).

The chain carries TRBV2 and TRBJ2-7, with TRBD2 identical over 14 bases. The CDR3 is made up of 14 amino acids. Germline V gene lookup returns CDR1 SNHLY and CDR2 FYNNEI. Germline trimming cut 6 bases from V and 12 bases from J; bases unmatched to any gene: 10. The CDR3 region is CASRRGLAGVLPYF. CDR3 in DNA: TGTGCCAGCAGAAGGGGACTAGCGGGAGTTCTGCCGTACTTC.

This clone was picked up a small number of times. This sequence joins TRBV30 and TRBJ2-2; possible D gene TRBD2, 5 bases. Germline V gives CDR1 GTSNPN, CDR2 SVGIG (reference sequence). The CDR3 totals 17 residues. Between the trimmed V and J ends, which lost 3 bases and 1 base, there was a span of 18 bases. This chain's CDR3 is CAWRVRWERLNTGELFF. Written as DNA, the CDR3 is TGTGCCTGGAGGGTCCGTTGGGAGCGCTTGAACACCGGGGAGCTGTTTTTT.

The rearrangement joins TRBV4-1 to TRBJ1-5; unclear D gene. V was cut by 1 base and J by 12 bases, with 16 bases left in between. The germline gives CDR1 MGHRA, CDR2 YSYEKL. The CDR3 has 14 residues. The CDR3 region is CASSQVGDRQDQHF. The CDR3 DNA is TGCGCCAGCAGCCAAGTCGGCGATCGACAAGACCAGCATTTT.

The chain uses TRBV7-9 and TRBJ1-4; 11 bases are shared with TRBD1. Germline values: CDR1 SEHNR, CDR2 FQNEAQ (reference sequence). J lost 8 bases, V lost 3 bases, and 2 bases had no gene match. The CDR3 consists of 14 residues. The CDR3 DNA sequence: TGTGCCAGCAGCTTGGACAGGGGGCAGGAAAAACTGTTTTTT. Its protein product is CASSLDRGQEKLFF. The whole variable domain, remainder taken from reference TRBV7-9 and TRBJ1-4, is DTGVSQNPRHKITKRGQNVTFRCDPISEHNRLYWYRQTLGQGPEFLTYFQNEAQLEKSRLLSDRFSAERPKGSFSTLEIQRTEQGDSAMYLCASSLDRGQEKLFFGSGTQLSVL.